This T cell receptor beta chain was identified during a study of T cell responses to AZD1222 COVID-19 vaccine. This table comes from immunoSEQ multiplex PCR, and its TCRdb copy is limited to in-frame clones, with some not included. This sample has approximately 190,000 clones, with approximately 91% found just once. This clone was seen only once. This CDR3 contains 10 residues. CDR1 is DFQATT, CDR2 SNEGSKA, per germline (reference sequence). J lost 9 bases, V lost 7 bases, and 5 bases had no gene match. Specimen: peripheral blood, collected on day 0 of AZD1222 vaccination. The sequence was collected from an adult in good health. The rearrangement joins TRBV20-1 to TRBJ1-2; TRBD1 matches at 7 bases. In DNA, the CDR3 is TGCAGTGTGACAGGGAATAGCTACACCTTC. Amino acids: CSVTGNSYTF.